The source of this T cell receptor beta chain is a study of OX40 agonist ivuxolimab in advanced cancers. Points from the study as a whole: On average, a greater number of expanded clones characterised CD8+ T cells relative to CD4+. Clonal expansion among partial responders at 0.1-3.0 mg/kg ranked near the lowest.

V was shortened by 8 bases and J by 8 bases, with 24 bases between the two germline ends. Germline values: CDR1 MNHEY, CDR2 SVGAGI. This CDR3 has 15 amino acids. Method: immunoSEQ multiplex PCR; TCRdb's copy keeps in-frame clones and lacks some. The sample yields 14,000 or so clones, 77% seen once. Note on this clone: The antigen is not known.

This TCR came from an adult with an advanced solid tumor such as melanoma, head and neck, liver or kidney cancer. Material: CD4+ or CD8+ T cells sorted from blood, obtained in a trial of the OX40 agonist ivuxolimab. The chain uses TRBV6-5 and TRBJ1-2, with D possibly being TRBD1 (5 bases). CDR3 loop: CASGTDMEGLGGYTF. The DNA of the CDR3 is TGTGCCAGCGGGACCGACATGGAGGGTTTGGGAGGCTACACCTTC.